Listed here are 5 T cell receptor beta chains from one sample, sequenced in a study of blood T cell repertoires in COVID-19. Sequencing used immunoSEQ multiplex PCR; TCRdb keeps in-frame clones, though not all of them. Among approximately 140,000 clones, about 85% were seen once, and the ten largest hold around 4%. The material sequenced was peripheral blood. The receptor set was obtained from a woman aged 60-75 years with active or convalescent COVID-19.

The rearrangement uses TRBV6-5 and TRBJ1-2; TRBD1 matches at 7 bases. V shed 2 bases and J 2 bases; nucleotides not matched to a gene: 2. Germline-derived CDR1 and CDR2 are MNHEY and SVGAGI. This CDR3 is 14 amino acids long. CDR3 DNA: TGTGCCAGCAGTTACGACAGGGTCAACTATGGCTACACCTTC. Its translation: CASSYDRVNYGYTF.

This chain links TRBV9 with TRBJ2-3; unclear D gene. This CDR3 contains 14 residues. CDR1 and CDR2 from the germline V gene are SGDLS and YYNGEE. V was clipped by 0 bases and J by 2 bases, with 7 bases between them. This CDR3 is CASSVDWSTDTQYF. Written as DNA, the CDR3 is TGTGCCAGCAGCGTAGACTGGTCCACAGATACGCAGTATTTT.

Only one count was recorded for this clone. The chain employs TRBV19 and TRBJ2-7; no reliable D call. The germline gives CDR1 LNHDA, CDR2 SQIVND (reference sequence). The CDR3 is 13 amino acids. Trimming cost V 5 bases and J 5 bases, with 13 bases left between them. CDR3 sequence (DNA): TGTGCCAGTAGTCCTCCGCACGGTGACGAGCAGTACTTC. It translates to CASSPPHGDEQYF. The complete variable domain, with remaining parts taken from reference TRBV19 and TRBJ2-7, reads DGGITQSPKYLFRKEGQNVTLSCEQNLNHDAMYWYRQDPGQGLRLIYYSQIVNDFQKGDIAEGYSVSREKKESFPLTVTSAQKNPTAFYLCASSPPHGDEQYFGPGTRLTVT.

The rearrangement uses TRBV4-1 and TRBJ2-3; the match to TRBD2 covers 11 bases. CDR1 and CDR2 (germline): MGHRA, YSYEKL. V gave up 2 bases and J gave up 0 bases; unmatched junction bases: 10. The CDR3 has 19 residues. The CDR3 loop reads CASSQQLAGAYHSTDTQYF. In DNA, the CDR3 is TGCGCCAGCAGCCAACAACTAGCGGGGGCCTACCATAGCACAGATACGCAGTATTTT.

The chain recombines TRBV11-1 with TRBJ2-7; D call uncertain. The germline V gene has CDR1 SGHAT and CDR2 FQDESV (reference sequence). CDR3 length equals 14 residues. Trimming pared 2 bases from V and 2 bases from J, leaving 10 bases between. The CDR3 is CASSLKSGAYEQYF. The CDR3 DNA reads TGTGCCAGCAGCTTAAAGTCAGGTGCCTACGAGCAGTACTTC.